This TCR beta chain came from a study of CXCR3-negative and CXCR3-positive naive CD8 T cells. A remark on this clonotype: Its antigen is undetermined.

Each CD8+ T cell subset was sorted in triplicate, 250,000 to 300,000 cells each. CDR1 is MNHEY and CDR2 is SVGEGT in the germline V gene. There are 15 residues in the CDR3. The TRB cDNA libraries were prepared by 5' RACE with UMI labels. TCRdb reanalyzed the 5' RACE reads, giving one entry per CDR3 protein sequence and no DNA. The sample has roughly 93,000 distinct CDR3 sequences. The study, taken as a whole, reports: Naive subsets expressed similar surface CD5; TRB CDR3 features served to infer TCR strength. CXCR3 expression partially decreased after cryopreservation; most assays used fresh PBMCs. Memory CD8+ cells had much lower diversity, and both naive subsets had comparably high diversity. TRB CDR3 hydrophobicity was greater in CXCR3-positive naive cells than in CXCR3-negative naive cells.

This clonotype was sampled from a human donor in good health. Some clones in this sample may be carry-over from other donors' samples. Sequences were obtained from naive CXCR3+ CD8+ T cells from blood. Subset in this sample: CD45RO-CCR7+CD27+CD95- naive CD8+ T cells expressing CXCR3 (TNR3+). The J gene is TRBJ2-3, the V gene TRBV6-2 or TRBV6-3; TCRdb gives TRBD2 as the D gene, but with no DNA this cannot be confirmed. CDR3 region: CASITGTSGADTQYF.